These T cell receptor beta chains were read from a single sample in a study of T cells in Graves' hyperthyroidism and ophthalmopathy. TCRdb called the multiplex PCR reads again in MiXCR, with one record for every CDR3 protein. There are around 560,000 distinct CDR3 sequences in the sample; over 15% occur only once, and 18% lies in the top ten. Sequencing was done on a sample of blood. These receptors all come from a woman between 18 and 30 years old with Graves' hyperthyroidism. Both conserved end residues are part of each CDR3. The D gene is left open where the match is weak. Clone size, where shown, is once, few, many, or a class for clones that have expanded.

J gene: TRBJ1-5; D gene: -; V gene: TRBV3-1; clone size: many; CDR3 DNA: TGTGCCAGCAGCCAAGATTGGGGGGTTGGTCAGCCCCAGCATTTT; CDR3 protein: CASSQDWGVGQPQHF
J gene: TRBJ1-4; D gene: TRBD1; V gene: TRBV2; clone size: many; CDR3 DNA: TGTGCCAGCAGTGCGGGACAGGGGGAAAAACTGTTTTTT; CDR3 protein: CASSAGQGEKLFF
J gene: TRBJ1-5; D gene: TRBD1; V gene: TRBV25-1; clone size: few; CDR3 DNA: TGTGCCAGCAGTGCGATGGGACAGACACGCTCTACCTTGCATTTT; CDR3 protein: CASSAMGQTRSTLHF
J gene: TRBJ1-1; D gene: TRBD1; V gene: TRBV5-1; clone size: few; CDR3 DNA: TGCGCCAGCAGCGAGAGGACAGGGGGCAAGTCTGAAGCTTTCTTT; CDR3 protein: CASSERTGGKSEAFF
J gene: TRBJ1-2; D gene: -; V gene: TRBV20-1; clone size: -; CDR3 DNA: TGCAGTGCTAAAGGCCTCGCCACGGACTATGGCTACACCTTC; CDR3 protein: CSAKGLATDYGYTF
J gene: TRBJ2-5; D gene: -; V gene: TRBV7-9; clone size: few; CDR3 DNA: TGTGCCAGCAGCTTAGGCCCACCCGGCGGGACCCAGTACTTC; CDR3 protein: CASSLGPPGGTQYF
J gene: TRBJ2-4; D gene: -; V gene: TRBV28; clone size: many; CDR3 DNA: TGTGCCAGCAGTCACATCCCGGGCCACGGAAACATTCAGTACTTC; CDR3 protein: CASSHIPGHGNIQYF
J gene: TRBJ1-1; D gene: -; V gene: TRBV5-8; clone size: few; CDR3 DNA: TGTGCCAGCAGCTTGGTACTAAAGGAAGCTTTCTTT; CDR3 protein: CASSLVLKEAFF
J gene: TRBJ1-5; D gene: -; V gene: TRBV12-3/TRBV12-4; clone size: many; CDR3 DNA: TGTGCCAGCAGTTTTGGCAGGGTCAGCAATCAGCCCCAGCATTTT; CDR3 protein: CASSFGRVSNQPQHF
J gene: TRBJ2-7; D gene: -; V gene: TRBV20-1; clone size: many; CDR3 DNA: TGCAGTGCTGGTGGCTTCACGGACGAGCAGTACTTC; CDR3 protein: CSAGGFTDEQYF
J gene: TRBJ1-1; D gene: -; V gene: TRBV12-3/TRBV12-4; clone size: many; CDR3 DNA: TGTGCCAGCAGTTTTTTGTCCGGGGGTACTGAAGCTTTCTTT; CDR3 protein: CASSFLSGGTEAFF
J gene: TRBJ2-3; D gene: -; V gene: TRBV11-2; clone size: many; CDR3 DNA: TGTGCCAGCAGTCGAGGGTCAGATACGCAGTATTTT; CDR3 protein: CASSRGSDTQYF
J gene: TRBJ1-5; D gene: -; V gene: TRBV19; clone size: -; CDR3 DNA: TGTGCCAGTAGTATGGGCAGGGCTGTCAGCAATCAGCCCCAGCATTTT; CDR3 protein: CASSMGRAVSNQPQHF
J gene: TRBJ2-1; D gene: -; V gene: TRBV9; clone size: few; CDR3 DNA: TGTGCCAGCAGCCCGTTGCGGGGACCCTACAATGAGCAGTTCTTC; CDR3 protein: CASSPLRGPYNEQFF
J gene: TRBJ2-6; D gene: TRBD1; V gene: TRBV20-1; clone size: few; CDR3 DNA: TGCAGTGCTGGACAGGGTCGACCTCTGGGGGCCAACGTCCTGACTTTC; CDR3 protein: CSAGQGRPLGANVLTF
J gene: TRBJ2-3; D gene: -; V gene: TRBV12-3/TRBV12-4; clone size: many; CDR3 DNA: TGTGCCAGCAGTACCCGGGACCCGCCGTCTAGCACAGATACGCAGTATTTT; CDR3 protein: CASSTRDPPSSTDTQYF
J gene: TRBJ1-1; D gene: TRBD1; V gene: TRBV30; clone size: many; CDR3 DNA: TGTGCCAATACGAATCAGGGGGCCTACACTGAAGCTTTCTTT; CDR3 protein: CANTNQGAYTEAFF
J gene: TRBJ2-5; D gene: TRBD1; V gene: TRBV6-1; clone size: many; CDR3 DNA: TGTGCCAGCACCCATGGGACAGGGAGAGAGACCCAGTACTTC; CDR3 protein: CASTHGTGRETQYF
J gene: TRBJ1-1; D gene: -; V gene: TRBV11-2; clone size: many; CDR3 DNA: TGTGCCAGCAGCCCCGGGGGTGCAGAGCCGAACACTGAAGCTTTCTTT; CDR3 protein: CASSPGGAEPNTEAFF
J gene: TRBJ1-2; D gene: -; V gene: TRBV6-2/TRBV6-3; clone size: -; CDR3 DNA: TGTGCCAGCAGTTGGGAAGGTCGGACAGCTAACTATGGCTACACCTTC; CDR3 protein: CASSWEGRTANYGYTF
J gene: TRBJ1-6; D gene: -; V gene: TRBV27; clone size: few; CDR3 DNA: TGTGCCAGCAGTCGTGACTGGAGCTCCTATAATTCACCCCTCCACTTT; CDR3 protein: CASSRDWSSYNSPLHF
J gene: TRBJ2-1; D gene: -; V gene: TRBV12-3/TRBV12-4; clone size: many; CDR3 DNA: TGTGCCAGCAGTTTCGGCTTCAGTTGGTCCTACAATGAGCAGTTCTTC; CDR3 protein: CASSFGFSWSYNEQFF
J gene: TRBJ2-2; D gene: -; V gene: TRBV20-1; clone size: -; CDR3 DNA: TGCAGTGCAAGTGATATACAGTTAAACACCGGGGAGCTGTTTTTT; CDR3 protein: CSASDIQLNTGELFF
J gene: TRBJ1-1; D gene: -; V gene: TRBV5-1; clone size: few; CDR3 DNA: TGCGCCAGCAGCTTCGAGACAGTGGGTAACACTGAAGCTTTCTTT; CDR3 protein: CASSFETVGNTEAFF
J gene: TRBJ2-2; D gene: TRBD1; V gene: TRBV2; clone size: few; CDR3 DNA: TGTGCCAGTAAGGACAGGGTGAACACCGGGGAGCTGTTTTTT; CDR3 protein: CASKDRVNTGELFF
J gene: TRBJ2-1; D gene: TRBD2; V gene: TRBV7-2; clone size: many; CDR3 DNA: TGTGCCAGCAGCTTAGAAGCGGGAGGGTGGGATGAGCAGTTCTTC; CDR3 protein: CASSLEAGGWDEQFF
J gene: TRBJ2-2; D gene: -; V gene: TRBV7-8; clone size: few; CDR3 DNA: TGTGCCAGCAGCACAGGGTACGGCACCGGGGAGCTGTTTTTT; CDR3 protein: CASSTGYGTGELFF
J gene: TRBJ1-2; D gene: -; V gene: TRBV15; clone size: few; CDR3 DNA: TGTGCCACCAGCAGAGATAAGGGGCACTATGGCTACACCTTC; CDR3 protein: CATSRDKGHYGYTF
J gene: TRBJ2-3; D gene: -; V gene: TRBV13; clone size: few; CDR3 DNA: TGTGCCAGCAGCTTAGGGTCCGGAAAAAGCACAGATACGCAGTATTTT; CDR3 protein: CASSLGSGKSTDTQYF
J gene: TRBJ2-7; D gene: TRBD2; V gene: TRBV6-1; clone size: many; CDR3 DNA: TGTGCCAGCGCTGCGGTCCTAGCGGGAGTCCACGAGCAGTACTTC; CDR3 protein: CASAAVLAGVHEQYF
J gene: TRBJ2-3; D gene: -; V gene: TRBV15; clone size: many; CDR3 DNA: TGTGCCACCAGCAGAGATTTTAGCGGAGGCACTAATACGCAGTATTTT; CDR3 protein: CATSRDFSGGTNTQYF
J gene: TRBJ2-3; D gene: -; V gene: TRBV5-1; clone size: -; CDR3 DNA: TGCGCCAGCAGCCCCCCCCTCGATAGCACAGGTACGCAGTATTTT; CDR3 protein: CASSPPLDSTGTQYF
J gene: TRBJ1-2; D gene: -; V gene: TRBV10-3; clone size: -; CDR3 DNA: TGTGCCATCAGTTACGGGGGTGGCTACACCTTC; CDR3 protein: CAISYGGGYTF
J gene: TRBJ1-2; D gene: -; V gene: TRBV19; clone size: -; CDR3 DNA: TGTGCCAGTAGTACTCCAGTACTCTCTAACTATGGCTACACCTTC; CDR3 protein: CASSTPVLSNYGYTF
J gene: TRBJ2-1; D gene: -; V gene: TRBV30; clone size: -; CDR3 DNA: TGTGCCTGGAGTGTACGGGTCGGGGTTCTTGAGCAGTTCTTC; CDR3 protein: CAWSVRVGVLEQFF
J gene: TRBJ2-5; D gene: -; V gene: TRBV2; clone size: few; CDR3 DNA: TGTGCCAGCAGTGAGACCTTTGGGGGGTCGGGGACCCAGTACTTC; CDR3 protein: CASSETFGGSGTQYF
J gene: TRBJ1-2; D gene: TRBD1; V gene: TRBV5-6; clone size: many; CDR3 DNA: TGTGCCAGCAGCGCGGATCGACAGGGGGCGGTCTATGGCTACACCTTC; CDR3 protein: CASSADRQGAVYGYTF
J gene: TRBJ1-1; D gene: -; V gene: TRBV4-2; clone size: -; CDR3 DNA: TGTGCCAGCAGCCAAGTTAGACAGAGCATGAACACTGAAGCTTTCTTT; CDR3 protein: CASSQVRQSMNTEAFF
J gene: TRBJ2-1; D gene: TRBD2; V gene: TRBV12-3/TRBV12-4; clone size: many; CDR3 DNA: TGTGCCAGCAGTTCTAGGGGACTAGCGGTTCACAATGAGCAGTTCTTC; CDR3 protein: CASSSRGLAVHNEQFF
J gene: TRBJ2-2; D gene: -; V gene: TRBV20-1; clone size: few; CDR3 DNA: TGCAGTGCTGTCGGAAGCGGGGAGCTGTTTTTT; CDR3 protein: CSAVGSGELFF
J gene: TRBJ2-7; D gene: -; V gene: TRBV20-1; clone size: many; CDR3 DNA: TGCAGTGCTAGAGGTTTAGCACGGGCCTACGAGCAGTACTTC; CDR3 protein: CSARGLARAYEQYF
J gene: TRBJ1-5; D gene: TRBD1; V gene: TRBV19; clone size: once; CDR3 DNA: TGTGCCAGTACCCCGGGACAGGCGGGCGGTCAGCCCCAGCATTTT; CDR3 protein: CASTPGQAGGQPQHF
J gene: TRBJ2-1; D gene: TRBD1; V gene: TRBV6-1; clone size: few; CDR3 DNA: TGTGTCAGCAGTCGCTGGGGAGACAGGGGAAATGAGCAGTTCTTC; CDR3 protein: CVSSRWGDRGNEQFF
J gene: TRBJ2-1; D gene: -; V gene: TRBV28; clone size: few; CDR3 DNA: TGTGCCGGCAGTTTGTCTAGTATCGGTGAGCAGTTCTTC; CDR3 protein: CAGSLSSIGEQFF
J gene: TRBJ2-1; D gene: -; V gene: TRBV5-1; clone size: many; CDR3 DNA: TGCGCCAGCAGCGCTGGTCCCCTGGTAGACAATGAGCAGTTCTTC; CDR3 protein: CASSAGPLVDNEQFF
J gene: TRBJ2-2; D gene: -; V gene: TRBV28; clone size: many; CDR3 DNA: TGTGCCAGCAGCTTGAATCGATGGACAGACACCGGGGAGCTGTTTTTT; CDR3 protein: CASSLNRWTDTGELFF
J gene: TRBJ2-2; D gene: -; V gene: TRBV27; clone size: -; CDR3 DNA: TGTGCCAGCAGTTTAGCGATTAACACCGGGGAGCTGTTTTTT; CDR3 protein: CASSLAINTGELFF
J gene: TRBJ2-5; D gene: TRBD2; V gene: TRBV20-1; clone size: -; CDR3 DNA: TGCAGTGCTAAACTAGCGGGAGGGCTCGGAGAGACCCAGTACTTC; CDR3 protein: CSAKLAGGLGETQYF
J gene: TRBJ2-1; D gene: TRBD2; V gene: TRBV28; clone size: -; CDR3 DNA: TGTGCCAGCAGCCCCGGCATAGCGGGATATGAGCAGTTCTTC; CDR3 protein: CASSPGIAGYEQFF
J gene: TRBJ2-1; D gene: -; V gene: TRBV10-1; clone size: few; CDR3 DNA: TGCGCCAGCAGTGAGATGGGGGGAGAGCAGTTCTTC; CDR3 protein: CASSEMGGEQFF
J gene: TRBJ2-3; D gene: TRBD2; V gene: TRBV5-1; clone size: -; CDR3 DNA: TGCGCCAGCAGCTTGCACTCTAGCGGGAAAGTGACAGATACGCAGTATTTT; CDR3 protein: CASSLHSSGKVTDTQYF
J gene: TRBJ2-7; D gene: TRBD1; V gene: TRBV4-1; clone size: -; CDR3 DNA: TGCGCCAGCAGCCAGGGACAGGGGTACTACGAGCAGTACTTC; CDR3 protein: CASSQGQGYYEQYF